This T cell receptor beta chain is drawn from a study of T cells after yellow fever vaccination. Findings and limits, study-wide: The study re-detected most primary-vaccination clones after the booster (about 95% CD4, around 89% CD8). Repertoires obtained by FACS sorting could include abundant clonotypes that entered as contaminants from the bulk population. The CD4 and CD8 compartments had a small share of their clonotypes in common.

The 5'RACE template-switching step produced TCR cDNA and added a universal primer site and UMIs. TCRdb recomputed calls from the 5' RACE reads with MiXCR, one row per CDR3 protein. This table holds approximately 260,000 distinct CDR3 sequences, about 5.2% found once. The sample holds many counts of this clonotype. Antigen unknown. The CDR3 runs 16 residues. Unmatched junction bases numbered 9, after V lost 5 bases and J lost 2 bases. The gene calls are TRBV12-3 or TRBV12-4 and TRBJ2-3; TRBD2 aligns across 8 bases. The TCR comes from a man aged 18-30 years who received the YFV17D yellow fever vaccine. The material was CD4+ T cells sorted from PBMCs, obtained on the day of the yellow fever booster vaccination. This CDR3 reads CASSPLLADSTDTQYF. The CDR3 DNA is TGTGCCAGCAGTCCCCTACTAGCGGACTCCACAGATACGCAGTATTTT.